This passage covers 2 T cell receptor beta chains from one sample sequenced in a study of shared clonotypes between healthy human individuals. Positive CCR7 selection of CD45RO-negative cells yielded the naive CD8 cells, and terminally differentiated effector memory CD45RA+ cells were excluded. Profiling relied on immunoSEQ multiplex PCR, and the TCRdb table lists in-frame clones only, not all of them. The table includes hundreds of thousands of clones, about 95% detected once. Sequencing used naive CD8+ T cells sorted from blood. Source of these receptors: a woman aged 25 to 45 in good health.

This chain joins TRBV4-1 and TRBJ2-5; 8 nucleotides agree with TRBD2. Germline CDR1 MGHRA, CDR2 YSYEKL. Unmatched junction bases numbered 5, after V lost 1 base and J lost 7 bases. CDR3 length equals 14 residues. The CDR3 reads CASSQVGGGGTQYF. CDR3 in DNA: TGCGCCAGCAGCCAAGTCGGGGGGGGAGGGACCCAGTACTTC.

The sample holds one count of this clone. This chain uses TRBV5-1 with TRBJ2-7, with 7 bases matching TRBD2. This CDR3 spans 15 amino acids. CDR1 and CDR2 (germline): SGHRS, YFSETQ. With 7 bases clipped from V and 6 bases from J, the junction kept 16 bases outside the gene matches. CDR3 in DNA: TGCGCCAGCGCCGGAGGCGGGAGAGGAGTAGGCGAGCAGTACTTC. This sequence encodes CASAGGGRGVGEQYF. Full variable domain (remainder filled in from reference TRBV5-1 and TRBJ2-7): KAGVTQTPRYLIKTRGQQVTLSCSPISGHRSVSWYQQTPGQGLQFLFEYFSETQRNKGNFPGRFSGRQFSNSRSEMNVSTLELGDSALYLCASAGGGRGVGEQYFGPGTRLTVT.